Following are 24 T cell receptor beta chains from one sample sequenced in a study of cytomegalovirus exposure and HLA in healthy donors. The PCR had 60 Vbeta and 13 Jbeta primers. Repertoires were generated with immunoSEQ multiplex PCR, while TCRdb's copy carries only in-frame clones and drops some. The sample lists under 200,000 clones, 75% to 80% occurring once. The sample consisted of PBMCs. Every receptor here comes from a woman in her 30s in good health and CMV-seropositive.

The chain has TRBV27 and TRBJ2-7; possibly TRBD2 for D (5 bases). Germline V gene lookup returns CDR1 MNHEY and CDR2 SMNVEV (reference sequence). This CDR3 contains 17 residues. Deletions cut 5 bases from V and 4 bases from J, with 24 bases between. CDR3 bases: TGTGCCAGCAGTCGCTACGTAAGGGAGAACGTAGGATACGAGCAGTACTTC. Its protein product is CASSRYVRENVGYEQYF.

This clone has more than one count but fewer than ten. The chain combines TRBV4-1 with TRBJ2-6, with no clear D. The CDR3 is 15 residues long. Germline CDR1 and CDR2: MGHRA and YSYEKL. V shed 0 bases and J shed 0 bases, with 3 bases lying between them. CDR3 region: CASSQDSSGANVLTF. The DNA of the CDR3 is TGCGCCAGCAGCCAAGACAGCTCTGGGGCCAACGTCCTGACTTTC.

The chain joins TRBV4-2 to TRBJ1-2; D perhaps matches TRBD1 (6 bases). This CDR3 is 15 amino acids long. V was trimmed by 0 bases and J by 8 bases, leaving 16 bases between them. In germline, CDR1 is LGHNA, CDR2 YNFKEQ. The CDR3 DNA sequence: TGTGCCAGCAGCCAAGATGAACGGGACAAGTCCGGCTACACCTTC. Amino acid sequence: CASSQDERDKSGYTF.

The V gene is TRBV14, the J gene TRBJ1-1; TRBD1 might be the D (5 bases). The germline V gene has CDR1 SGHDN and CDR2 FVKESK. Trimming pared 4 bases from V and 6 bases from J, leaving 12 bases between. The CDR3 contains 13 residues. The CDR3 is CASSPRQLSEAFF. The CDR3, as DNA: TGTGCCAGCAGCCCACGACAGCTTTCTGAAGCTTTCTTT.

The chain recombines TRBV13 with TRBJ2-1, with 10 bases identical to TRBD2. The V gene end was trimmed by 5 bases and the J gene end by 7 bases; junction bases not matched to a gene: 5. The V gene's germline CDR1 is PRHDT and CDR2 FYEKMQ (reference sequence). The CDR3 has 14 residues. The chain's CDR3 is CASSRLAGENEQFF. CDR3 nucleotides: TGTGCCAGCAGCAGGCTAGCGGGAGAAAATGAGCAGTTCTTC.

The J gene is TRBJ2-3, the V gene TRBV15; D perhaps matches TRBD2 (6 bases). In germline, CDR1 is LNHNV, CDR2 YYDKDF (reference sequence). Trimming took 1 base from V and 4 from J, leaving 15 bases between them. The CDR3 runs 16 residues. The DNA of the CDR3 is TGTGCCACCAGCAGAGTTGTCGGGAGATTGGCAGATACGCAGTATTTT. Amino acid sequence: CATSRVVGRLADTQYF.

CDR3 nucleotides: TGTGCCAGCAGCCACCGACAGGAAGAGACCCAGTACTTC. It specifies CASSHRQEETQYF. The chain has TRBV11-3 and TRBJ2-5; the D gene is possibly TRBD1 (6 bases). Deletions cut 5 bases from V and 3 bases from J, with 10 bases between. This CDR3 spans 13 amino acids. CDR1 and CDR2 from the germline V gene are SGHNT and YENEEA.

The chain recombines TRBV7-9 with TRBJ2-7; D remains unclear. V shed 5 bases and J shed 10 bases, with 12 bases lying between them. This CDR3 spans 11 amino acids. CDR1 and CDR2 (germline): SEHNR, FQNEAQ (reference sequence). The CDR3 nucleotides are TGTGCCAGCAGCGAGGCGGATCCTCAGTACTTC. Translation: CASSEADPQYF.

This chain connects TRBV28 to TRBJ1-1; D is ambiguous. The CDR3 extends over 13 amino acids. The V end was cut by 3 bases, the J end by 2 bases, with 7 bases between. Germline lookup yields CDR1 MDHEN and CDR2 SYDVKM. The CDR3 DNA follows: TGTGCCAGCAGTTTGGGAGGCAACACTGAAGCTTTCTTT. This codes for CASSLGGNTEAFF.

The chain combines TRBV29-1 with TRBJ2-1; a weak D match, TRBD1 (5 bases). The germline V gene encodes CDR1 SQVTM and CDR2 ANQGSEA. The CDR3 runs to 17 residues. Trimming removed 1 base from V and 1 base from J, with 17 bases in between. CDR3 in DNA: TGCAGCGTTGAAGCCCGAAGGGGAATGGCGTCCTACAATGAGCAGTTCTTC. Protein sequence: CSVEARRGMASYNEQFF.

The V gene is TRBV11-1, the J gene TRBJ2-3; no clear D. Germline loops: CDR1 SGHAT, CDR2 FQDESV (reference sequence). The germline V and J ends were trimmed by 5 bases and 5 bases, with 11 bases remaining between them. The CDR3 extends over 13 amino acids. The CDR3 nucleotides read TGTGCCAGCAGCCTCAGTGCAGGAGATACGCAGTATTTT. Translating it yields CASSLSAGDTQYF.

The chain combines TRBV4-1 with TRBJ1-5; D is unresolved. The CDR3 runs 13 residues. Looked up from germline, CDR1 is MGHRA and CDR2 is YSYEKL. Deletions cut 0 bases from V and 5 bases from J, with 5 bases between. Here the CDR3 DNA reads TGCGCCAGCAGCCAAGATCTTCATCAGCCCCAGCATTTT. Its translation: CASSQDLHQPQHF.

This clone has only one observation. The chain is built from TRBV7-8 and TRBJ1-1; D perhaps matches TRBD1 (6 bases). Germline CDR1 reads SGHVS; CDR2 reads FQNEAQ. Trimming took off 1 base at V and 1 base at J, with 19 bases between the two ends. CDR3 size: 18 residues. The CDR3 nucleotides read TGTGCCAGCAGCTTAGGGACAGCGGCCGTTCCAAAGAACACTGAAGCTTTCTTT. Encoded protein: CASSLGTAAVPKNTEAFF.

J is TRBJ1-2 and V is TRBV5-5, with 7 bases fitting TRBD1. CDR1 SGHKS and CDR2 YYEKEE come from the germline V gene (reference sequence). There are 14 residues in the CDR3. J gave up 7 bases and V 3 bases, and 9 bases lay outside the gene matches. This CDR3 reads CASSSGQPASGYTF. The CDR3 region has the DNA TGTGCCAGCAGCTCGGGACAGCCCGCTAGTGGCTACACCTTC.

J is TRBJ2-5 and V is TRBV7-8, with D unclear. Trimming removed 5 bases from V and 3 bases from J, with 13 bases in between. Germline CDR1 is SGHVS and CDR2 is FQNEAQ. This CDR3 has 14 residues. For the CDR3, the DNA is TGTGCCAGCAGCCCGATATACTTAGAAGAGACCCAGTACTTC. As protein: CASSPIYLEETQYF.

The chain has TRBV2 and TRBJ2-7; TRBD2 aligns across 12 bases. J was trimmed by 6 bases and V by 2 bases; bases with no gene match: 8. This CDR3 has 16 amino acids. The germline V gene encodes CDR1 SNHLY and CDR2 FYNNEI. In DNA form, the CDR3 reads TGTGCCAGCAGTGAACCCCTAGCGGGAGGGCCAGGCGAGCAGTACTTC. It translates to CASSEPLAGGPGEQYF.

CDR3 nucleotide sequence: TGTGCCAGCAGCCCCCAGGGAACCGGGGAGCTGTTTTTT. It yields the protein CASSPQGTGELFF. The genes are TRBV14 and TRBJ2-2; D might be TRBD1 (5 bases). CDR1 and CDR2 from the germline V gene are SGHDN and FVKESK. CDR3 length: 13 residues. Trimming took off 4 bases at V and 5 bases at J, with 8 bases between the two ends.

The chain has TRBV4-1 and TRBJ1-6; 7 bases agree with TRBD1. Germline values: CDR1 MGHRA, CDR2 YSYEKL. The ends lost 0 bases at V and 9 bases at J; junction bases unmatched: 5. The CDR3 runs to 15 residues. The CDR3 nucleotides read TGCGCCAGCAGCCAAGACAGGGGGACGGGTTCACCCCTCCACTTT. This encodes CASSQDRGTGSPLHF.

The V gene is TRBV6-5, the J gene TRBJ1-1; 10 nucleotides line up with TRBD1. V was clipped by 8 bases and J by 4 bases; unmatched bases: 4. The length of the CDR3 is 13 residues. Germline CDR1 MNHEY, CDR2 SVGAGI. The CDR3 DNA sequence: TGTGCCAGCGGAAGGGACAGGGGCACTGAAGCTTTCTTT. It encodes CASGRDRGTEAFF.

This sequence joins TRBV9 and TRBJ1-4, with D perhaps matching TRBD1 (5 bases). Trimming took off 4 bases at V and 3 bases at J, with 13 bases between the two ends. This CDR3 contains 15 residues. CDR1 is SGDLS, CDR2 YYNGEE, per germline. The CDR3 bases are TGTGCCAGCAGCCTCGACCCCAGGGCTAATGAAAAACTGTTTTTT. This translates into CASSLDPRANEKLFF.

The chain links TRBV9 to TRBJ2-5; tentative D call: TRBD2 (5 bases). The CDR3 covers 13 residues. V gave up 4 bases and J gave up 5 bases, with 12 bases separating them. Germline V gene data show CDR1 as SGDLS and CDR2 as YYNGEE. The CDR3 DNA follows: TGTGCCAGCAGCCCCGGGGTCCGGGAGACCCAGTACTTC. Translating it yields CASSPGVRETQYF.

The chain joins TRBV6-5 to TRBJ2-7; D may be TRBD1 (6 bases). Trimming took off 8 bases at V and 2 bases at J, with 10 bases between the two ends. The CDR3 has 12 residues. Germline values: CDR1 MNHEY, CDR2 SVGAGI. The CDR3 loop is CASGDTAYEQYF. The CDR3 DNA reads as TGTGCCAGCGGGGACACCGCCTACGAGCAGTACTTC.

The V call is TRBV27, the J call TRBJ1-5; TRBD1 agrees at 8 bases. After removal of 10 bases from V and 6 bases from J, the junction contained 17 bases not matched to a gene. Looked up from germline, CDR1 is MNHEY and CDR2 is SMNVEV (reference sequence). This CDR3 spans 16 amino acids. The CDR3 bases are TGTGCCACCAGGCCGGGTGGGGGGACAGGATTTCAGCCCCAGCATTTT. Translating gives CATRPGGGTGFQPQHF.

DNA for the CDR3: TGTGCCAGCAGTTTGGGGGCCCATGCTGGGGAGCTGTTTTTT. Translating it yields CASSLGAHAGELFF. The chain employs TRBV28 and TRBJ2-2; D possibly corresponds to TRBD1 (6 bases). This CDR3 has 14 residues. The V end was cut by 3 bases, the J end by 8 bases, with 13 bases between. Germline CDR1 and CDR2: MDHEN and SYDVKM.